These T cell receptor beta chains were read from a single sample in a study of blood T cell repertoires in COVID-19. Clones were sequenced by immunoSEQ multiplex PCR, and TCRdb holds only the in-frame ones, with some missing. Among 140,000 or so clones listed, about 77% were seen once. The material sequenced was peripheral blood. The receptors here all came from a man in his fifties or sixties with acute or convalescent COVID-19. The CDR3 runs from the conserved cysteine through the conserved F or W. The order of the fields is V gene, clone size, CDR3 length, J gene, D gene, CDR3 DNA, CDR3 protein. The D gene is left open where the match is weak. The listing skips clone size in some rows; elsewhere it reads once, few, many or a size class.

V: TRBV6-5; size: few; length: 15; J: TRBJ2-5; D: .; DNA: TGTGCCAGCGACCCAACGGGGAGTACCCCAGAGACCCAGTACTTC; CDR3: CASDPTGSTPETQYF
V: TRBV19; size: .; length: 13; J: TRBJ1-1; D: .; DNA: TGTGCCAGTAGTGTACAAGAGAACACTGAAGCTTTCTTT; CDR3: CASSVQENTEAFF
V: TRBV4-1; size: .; length: 19; J: TRBJ2-1; D: TRBD2; DNA: TGCGCCAGCAGCCAAGTGGGGACTAGCGGGAGGGCGGCGGGGAATGAGCAGTTCTTC; CDR3: CASSQVGTSGRAAGNEQFF
V: TRBV3-1/TRBV3-2; size: .; length: 15; J: TRBJ2-5; D: TRBD1; DNA: TGTGCCAGCAGCCCGCAGGGGGTTTTTACTGAGACCCAGTACTTC; CDR3: CASSPQGVFTETQYF
V: TRBV27; size: once; length: 15; J: TRBJ1-2; D: TRBD1; DNA: TGTGCCAGCAGACGGAACGGACAGGGGGCGGTTGGCTACACCTTC; CDR3: CASRRNGQGAVGYTF
V: TRBV4-1; size: .; length: 16; J: TRBJ2-2; D: .; DNA: TGCGCCAGCAGCCAAGTAGTCCGCCTAAACACCGGGGAGCTGTTTTTT; CDR3: CASSQVVRLNTGELFF
V: TRBV29-1; size: .; length: 14; J: TRBJ2-2; D: TRBD1; DNA: TGCAGCGCTAAGGACAGGGCGAACACCGGGGAGCTGTTTTTT; CDR3: CSAKDRANTGELFF
V: TRBV28; size: .; length: 12; J: TRBJ1-6; D: .; DNA: TGTGCCAGCCGACTAAACAGTTCACCCCTCCACTTT; CDR3: CASRLNSSPLHF
V: TRBV29-1; size: .; length: 15; J: TRBJ2-7; D: TRBD2; DNA: TGCAGCGTTGAGTTAAAACGGACTAGCGACTACGAGCAGTACTTC; CDR3: CSVELKRTSDYEQYF
V: TRBV28; size: .; length: 15; J: TRBJ2-2; D: .; DNA: TGTGCCAGCAGTTTGCCTACAGGATTAACCGGGGAGCTGTTTTTT; CDR3: CASSLPTGLTGELFF
V: TRBV6-6; size: once; length: 14; J: TRBJ2-2; D: .; DNA: TGTGCCAGCAGTTACGCTAGCTTATCCGGGGAGCTGTTTTTT; CDR3: CASSYASLSGELFF
V: TRBV7-2; size: .; length: 17; J: TRBJ2-7; D: TRBD1; DNA: TGTGCCAGCAGCTTACTAGTCGGGACAGGGACACCCTACGAGCAGTACTTC; CDR3: CASSLLVGTGTPYEQYF
V: TRBV18; size: once; length: 14; J: TRBJ2-7; D: .; DNA: TGTGCCAGCTCACCACCGGGCAGACCCTACGAGCAGTACTTC; CDR3: CASSPPGRPYEQYF
V: TRBV10-3; size: .; length: 13; J: TRBJ1-2; D: TRBD1; DNA: TGTGCCATCAAACGGACAGGGATCTATGGCTACACCTTC; CDR3: CAIKRTGIYGYTF
V: TRBV7-9; size: .; length: 18; J: TRBJ2-7; D: .; DNA: TGTGCCAGCAGCCGTCCCGGCGGTCGAGCGGGCCTCTCCTACGAGCAGTACTTC; CDR3: CASSRPGGRAGLSYEQYF
V: TRBV30; size: .; length: 13; J: TRBJ2-7; D: TRBD1; DNA: TGTGCCTGGGACAGGGGGGAAGTAGCGGAGCAGTACTTC; CDR3: CAWDRGEVAEQYF
V: TRBV10-3; size: .; length: 14; J: TRBJ1-2; D: .; DNA: TGTGCCATCAGTGAGTCTTGGGAGTCTAGGGGCTACACCTTC; CDR3: CAISESWESRGYTF
V: TRBV11-2; size: few; length: 15; J: TRBJ2-7; D: TRBD2; DNA: TGTGCCAGCAGCTTAGTGGCTAGCGGGATCGACGAGCAGTACTTC; CDR3: CASSLVASGIDEQYF
V: TRBV18; size: .; length: 15; J: TRBJ2-5; D: TRBD2; DNA: TGTGCCAGCTCTCAGCCGGGGGGAAACCAAGAGACCCAGTACTTC; CDR3: CASSQPGGNQETQYF
V: TRBV30; size: many; length: 15; J: TRBJ2-7; D: TRBD1; DNA: TGTGCCTGGAGTGTATTAGAGACAGGGGACTACGAGCAGTACTTC; CDR3: CAWSVLETGDYEQYF
V: TRBV6-5; size: .; length: 15; J: TRBJ1-5; D: .; DNA: TGTGCCAGCAGTCCCTTGCAGGGGAGCAATCAGCCCCAGCATTTT; CDR3: CASSPLQGSNQPQHF
V: TRBV5-1; size: .; length: 14; J: TRBJ2-1; D: .; DNA: TGCGCCAGCAGCTTGGTAGTAAGCGAGAGTGAGCAGTTCTTC; CDR3: CASSLVVSESEQFF
V: TRBV5-4; size: once; length: 14; J: TRBJ2-7; D: .; DNA: TGTGCCAGCAGCTTGTGGGGGGACAGCTACGAGCAGTACTTC; CDR3: CASSLWGDSYEQYF
V: TRBV24-1; size: .; length: 14; J: TRBJ2-5; D: TRBD1; DNA: TGTGCCACTTCACCGGGACAGGGTTGGGAGACCCAGTACTTC; CDR3: CATSPGQGWETQYF
V: TRBV12-3/TRBV12-4; size: few; length: 12; J: TRBJ2-1; D: .; DNA: TGTGCCAGCGGGACTCCATTCGGTGAGCAGTTCTTC; CDR3: CASGTPFGEQFF
V: TRBV18; size: .; length: 13; J: TRBJ2-3; D: .; DNA: TGTGCCAGCTCACCACCGGACTCCTATACGCAGTATTTT; CDR3: CASSPPDSYTQYF
V: TRBV25-1; size: .; length: 15; J: TRBJ2-7; D: TRBD2; DNA: TGTGCCAGCAGTCCCAGCGGGGCGCTTCAGGCCGAGCAGTACTTC; CDR3: CASSPSGALQAEQYF
V: TRBV14; size: .; length: 17; J: TRBJ2-7; D: .; DNA: TGTGCCAGCAGCCAAGGGGCCCACCGGGGTTTTTCCTACGAGCAGTACTTC; CDR3: CASSQGAHRGFSYEQYF
V: TRBV5-5; size: .; length: 14; J: TRBJ2-7; D: TRBD1; DNA: TGTGCCAGCAGCTCGACAGGGAGCTCCTACGAGCAGTACTTC; CDR3: CASSSTGSSYEQYF
V: TRBV21-1; size: .; length: 17; J: TRBJ2-4; D: .; DNA: TGTGCCAGCAGCAATTTGAGGAGGACTAGCGGGAAGAACATTCAGTACTTC; CDR3: CASSNLRRTSGKNIQYF
V: TRBV19; size: many; length: 14; J: TRBJ1-1; D: TRBD1; DNA: TGTGCCAGTAAGGGACAGGGGGCCGGAACTGAAGCTTTCTTT; CDR3: CASKGQGAGTEAFF
V: TRBV30; size: .; length: 16; J: TRBJ2-7; D: .; DNA: TGTGCCTGGAGTGTACTAGGAGGGGGCGTCTCCTACGAGCAGTACTTC; CDR3: CAWSVLGGGVSYEQYF
V: TRBV28; size: .; length: 17; J: TRBJ2-5; D: .; DNA: TGTGCCAGCAGTTTAAACCTCGGAGGGAGTGTTGGAGAGACCCAGTACTTC; CDR3: CASSLNLGGSVGETQYF
V: TRBV6-6; size: once; length: 15; J: TRBJ1-4; D: .; DNA: TGTGCCAGCAGTTACTCGAGAGGAATTAATGAAAAACTGTTTTTT; CDR3: CASSYSRGINEKLFF
V: TRBV12-3/TRBV12-4; size: .; length: 12; J: TRBJ2-2; D: .; DNA: TGTGCCAGCAGTTTTATTCTCGGGGAGCTGTTTTTT; CDR3: CASSFILGELFF
V: TRBV2; size: .; length: 11; J: TRBJ2-7; D: .; DNA: TGTGCCAGCAGCCCATCCTACGAGCAGTACTTC; CDR3: CASSPSYEQYF
V: TRBV5-4; size: .; length: 14; J: TRBJ2-3; D: .; DNA: TGTGCCAGCAGCCCGAGTGAGGCCGCAGATACGCAGTATTTT; CDR3: CASSPSEAADTQYF
V: TRBV30; size: once; length: 11; J: TRBJ2-6; D: .; DNA: TGTGCCTGGGCAGGGGCCAACGTCCTGACTTTC; CDR3: CAWAGANVLTF
V: TRBV2; size: .; length: 13; J: TRBJ1-3; D: TRBD1; DNA: TGTGCCGACGGGACAGAGGCCAGGGACACCATATATTTT; CDR3: CADGTEARDTIYF
V: TRBV5-4; size: .; length: 16; J: TRBJ2-2; D: .; DNA: TGTGCCAGCAGCTTGGTTCGGGGTCGAACGTCCGGGGAGCTGTTTTTT; CDR3: CASSLVRGRTSGELFF
V: TRBV5-4; size: .; length: 13; J: TRBJ2-7; D: .; DNA: TGTGCCAGCAGCTTTCACGCGGCCTACGAGCAGTACTTC; CDR3: CASSFHAAYEQYF
V: TRBV29-1; size: .; length: 12; J: TRBJ2-7; D: .; DNA: TGCAGCGTTGAAAACAGCTCCTACGAGCAGTACTTC; CDR3: CSVENSSYEQYF
V: TRBV18; size: .; length: 16; J: TRBJ1-2; D: .; DNA: TGTGCCAGCTCGCCGGCGGGTTCCCTCTCGAACTATGGCTACACCTTC; CDR3: CASSPAGSLSNYGYTF